This T cell receptor (beta chain) was captured by sequencing in a study of beta chain features in type 1 diabetes. Study conclusions and caveats: For Type 1 diabetes patients, all four CD4+ subsets carried TCRB CDR3s that were moderately but significantly shorter.

The CDR3 runs 16 residues. Germline-derived CDR1 and CDR2 are LGHNA and YSLEER. The junction had 4 bases not matched to a gene; V was cut back by 0 bases and J by 3 bases. Remarks on this clone: The antigen is undetermined.

Reverse transcription of all isolated RNA meant that expressed TCRB transcripts were sequenced. The assay was immunoSEQ multiplex PCR, and TCRdb's table has in-frame clones only and misses some. Here the sample spans 150,000 to 200,000 clones, roughly 63% being singletons. This receptor was obtained from a man aged 25 to 45 with type 1 diabetes. The sequenced sample was naive CD4+ T cells from blood. This chain connects TRBV4-3 to TRBJ1-1, with TRBD1 matching over 10 bases. CDR3 sequence reads: CASSQDLGTGDTEAFF. For the CDR3, the DNA is TGCGCCAGCAGCCAAGATTTAGGGACAGGGGACACTGAAGCTTTCTTT.